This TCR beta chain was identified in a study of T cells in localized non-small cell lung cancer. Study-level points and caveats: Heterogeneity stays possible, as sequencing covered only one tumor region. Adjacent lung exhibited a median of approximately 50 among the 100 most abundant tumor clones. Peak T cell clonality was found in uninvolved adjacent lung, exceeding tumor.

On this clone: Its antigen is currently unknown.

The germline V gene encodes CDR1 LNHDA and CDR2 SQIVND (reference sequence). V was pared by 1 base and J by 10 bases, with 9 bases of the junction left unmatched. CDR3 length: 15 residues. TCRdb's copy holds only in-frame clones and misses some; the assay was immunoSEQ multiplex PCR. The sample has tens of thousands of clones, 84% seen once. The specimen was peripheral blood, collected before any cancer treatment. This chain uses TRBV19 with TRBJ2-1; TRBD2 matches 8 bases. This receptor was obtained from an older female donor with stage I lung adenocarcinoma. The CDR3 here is CASSIAGGVYQEQFF. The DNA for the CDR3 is TGTGCCAGTAGTATAGCGGGGGGGGTCTACCAGGAGCAGTTCTTC.